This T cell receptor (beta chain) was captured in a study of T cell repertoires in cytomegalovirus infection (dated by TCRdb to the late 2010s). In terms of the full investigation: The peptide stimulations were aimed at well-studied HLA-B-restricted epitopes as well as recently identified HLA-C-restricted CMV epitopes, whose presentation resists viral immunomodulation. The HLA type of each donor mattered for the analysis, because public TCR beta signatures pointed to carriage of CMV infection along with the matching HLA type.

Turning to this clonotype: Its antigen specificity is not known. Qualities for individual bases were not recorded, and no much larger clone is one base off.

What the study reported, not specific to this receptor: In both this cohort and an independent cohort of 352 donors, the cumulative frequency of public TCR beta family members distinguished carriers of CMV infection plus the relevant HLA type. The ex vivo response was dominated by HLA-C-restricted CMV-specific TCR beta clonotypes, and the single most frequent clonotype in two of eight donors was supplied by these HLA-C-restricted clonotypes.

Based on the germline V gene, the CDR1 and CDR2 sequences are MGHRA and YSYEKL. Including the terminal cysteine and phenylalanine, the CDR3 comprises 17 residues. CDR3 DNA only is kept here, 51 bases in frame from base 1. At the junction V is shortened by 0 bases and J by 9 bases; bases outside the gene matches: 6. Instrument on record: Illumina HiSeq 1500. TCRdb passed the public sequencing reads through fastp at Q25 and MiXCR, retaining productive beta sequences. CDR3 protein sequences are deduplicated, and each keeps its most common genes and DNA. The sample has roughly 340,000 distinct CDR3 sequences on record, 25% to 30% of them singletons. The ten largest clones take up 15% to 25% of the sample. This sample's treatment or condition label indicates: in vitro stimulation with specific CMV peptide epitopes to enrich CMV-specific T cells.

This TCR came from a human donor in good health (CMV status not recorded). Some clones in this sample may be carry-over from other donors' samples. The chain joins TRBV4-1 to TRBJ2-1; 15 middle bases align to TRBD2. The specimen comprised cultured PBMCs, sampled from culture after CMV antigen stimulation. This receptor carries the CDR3 CASSQDRGLAGGSEQFF. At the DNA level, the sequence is TGCGCCAGCAGCCAAGACCGGGGACTAGCGGGAGGTAGTGAGCAGTTCTTC.